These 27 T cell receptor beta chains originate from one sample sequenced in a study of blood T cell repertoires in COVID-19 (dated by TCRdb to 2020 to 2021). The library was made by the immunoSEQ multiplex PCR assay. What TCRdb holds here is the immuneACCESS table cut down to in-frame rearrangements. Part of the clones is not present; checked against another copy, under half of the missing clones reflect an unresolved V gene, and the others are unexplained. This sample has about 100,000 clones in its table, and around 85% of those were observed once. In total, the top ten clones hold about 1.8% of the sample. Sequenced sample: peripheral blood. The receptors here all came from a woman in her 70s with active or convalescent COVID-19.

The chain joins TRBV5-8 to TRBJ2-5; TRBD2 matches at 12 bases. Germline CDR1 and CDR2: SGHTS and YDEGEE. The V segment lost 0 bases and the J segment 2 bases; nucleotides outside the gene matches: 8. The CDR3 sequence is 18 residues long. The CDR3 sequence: CASSLGLAGGPVQETQYF. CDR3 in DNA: TGTGCCAGCAGCTTGGGGCTAGCGGGGGGGCCGGTTCAAGAGACCCAGTACTTC.

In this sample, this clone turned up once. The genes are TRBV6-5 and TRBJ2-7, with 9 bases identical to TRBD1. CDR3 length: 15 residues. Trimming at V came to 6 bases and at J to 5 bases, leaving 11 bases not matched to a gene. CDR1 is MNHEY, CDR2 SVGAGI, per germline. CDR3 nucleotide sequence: TGTGCCAGCAGGCGAAACCGGGACAGGGTCAACGAGCAGTACTTC. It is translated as CASRRNRDRVNEQYF.

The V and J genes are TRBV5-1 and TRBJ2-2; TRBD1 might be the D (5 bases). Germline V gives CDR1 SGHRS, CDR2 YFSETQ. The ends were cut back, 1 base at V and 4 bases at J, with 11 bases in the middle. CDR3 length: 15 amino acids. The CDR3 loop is CASSLQTGITGELFF. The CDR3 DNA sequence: TGCGCCAGCAGCTTGCAAACAGGAATCACCGGGGAGCTGTTTTTT.

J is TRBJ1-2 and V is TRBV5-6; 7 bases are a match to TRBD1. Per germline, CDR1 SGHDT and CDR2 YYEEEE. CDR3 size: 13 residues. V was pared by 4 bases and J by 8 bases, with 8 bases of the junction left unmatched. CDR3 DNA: TGTGCCAGCAGCAGACACGACAGGGACGGCTACACCTTC. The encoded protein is CASSRHDRDGYTF.

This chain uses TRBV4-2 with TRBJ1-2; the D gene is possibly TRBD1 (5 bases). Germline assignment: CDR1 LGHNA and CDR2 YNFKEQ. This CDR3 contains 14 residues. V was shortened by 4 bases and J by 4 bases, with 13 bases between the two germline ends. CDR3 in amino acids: CASSPGGGSYGYTF. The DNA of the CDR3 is TGTGCCAGCAGCCCTGGGGGGGGTAGCTATGGCTACACCTTC.

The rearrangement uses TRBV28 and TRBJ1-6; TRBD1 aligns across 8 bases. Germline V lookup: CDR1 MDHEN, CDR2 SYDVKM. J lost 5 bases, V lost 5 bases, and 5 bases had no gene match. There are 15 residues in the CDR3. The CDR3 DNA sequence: TGTGCCAGCAGTCCCGGGACAGGCGATAATTCACCCCTCCACTTT. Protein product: CASSPGTGDNSPLHF.

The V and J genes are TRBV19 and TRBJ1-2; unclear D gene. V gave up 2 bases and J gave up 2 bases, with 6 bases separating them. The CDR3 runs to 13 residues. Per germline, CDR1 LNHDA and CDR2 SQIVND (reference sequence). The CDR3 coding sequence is TGTGCCAGTAGTATACAGGAAAACTATGGCTACACCTTC. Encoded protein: CASSIQENYGYTF.

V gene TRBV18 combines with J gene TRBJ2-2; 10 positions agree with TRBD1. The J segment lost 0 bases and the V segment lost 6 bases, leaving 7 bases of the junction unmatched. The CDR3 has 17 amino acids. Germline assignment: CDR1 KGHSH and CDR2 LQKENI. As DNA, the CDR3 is TGTGCCAGCTCCCCTCGGACAGGGGGATCGAACACCGGGGAGCTGTTTTTT. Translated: CASSPRTGGSNTGELFF.

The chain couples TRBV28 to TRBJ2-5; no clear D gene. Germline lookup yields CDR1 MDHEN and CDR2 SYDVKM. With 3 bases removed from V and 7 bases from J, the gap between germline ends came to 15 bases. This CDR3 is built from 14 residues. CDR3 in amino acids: CASSFGQLEGTQYF. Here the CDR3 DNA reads TGTGCCAGCAGTTTTGGGCAGCTCGAAGGGACCCAGTACTTC.

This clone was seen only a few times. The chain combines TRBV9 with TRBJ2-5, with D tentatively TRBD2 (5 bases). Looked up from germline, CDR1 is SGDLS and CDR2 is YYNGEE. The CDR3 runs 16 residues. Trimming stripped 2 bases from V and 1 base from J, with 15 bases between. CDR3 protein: CASSVTGVTPQETQYF. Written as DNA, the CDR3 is TGTGCCAGCAGCGTGACCGGGGTCACCCCCCAAGAGACCCAGTACTTC. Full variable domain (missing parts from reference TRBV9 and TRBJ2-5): DSGVTQTPKHLITATGQRVTLRCSPRSGDLSVYWYQQSLDQGLQFLIQYYNGEERAKGNILERFSAQQFPDLHSELNLSSLELGDSALYFCASSVTGVTPQETQYFGPGTRLLVL.

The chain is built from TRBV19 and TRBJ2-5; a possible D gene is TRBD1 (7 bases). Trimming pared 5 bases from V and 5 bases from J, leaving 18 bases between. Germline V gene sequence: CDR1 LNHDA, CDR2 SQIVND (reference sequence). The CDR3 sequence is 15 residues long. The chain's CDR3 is CASSSRQGGWETQYF. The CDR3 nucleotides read TGTGCCAGTAGTTCTCGACAGGGAGGATGGGAGACCCAGTACTTC.

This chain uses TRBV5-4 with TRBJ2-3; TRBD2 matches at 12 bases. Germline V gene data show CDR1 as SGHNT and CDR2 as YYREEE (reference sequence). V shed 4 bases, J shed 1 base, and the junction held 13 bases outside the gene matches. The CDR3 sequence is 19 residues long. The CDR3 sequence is CASSPSTSGRGMRTDTQYF. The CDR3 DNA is TGTGCCAGCAGCCCGTCGACTAGCGGGAGAGGAATGCGCACAGATACGCAGTATTTT. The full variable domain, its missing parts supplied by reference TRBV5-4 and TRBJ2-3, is ETGVTQSPTHLIKTRGQQVTLRCSSQSGHNTVSWYQQALGQGPQFIFQYYREEENGRGNFPPRFSGLQFPNYSSELNVNALELDDSALYLCASSPSTSGRGMRTDTQYFGPGTRLTVL.

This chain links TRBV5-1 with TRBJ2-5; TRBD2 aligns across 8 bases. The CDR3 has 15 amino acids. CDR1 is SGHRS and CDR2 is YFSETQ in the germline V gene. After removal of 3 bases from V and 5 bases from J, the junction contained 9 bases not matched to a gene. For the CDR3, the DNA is TGCGCCAGCAGCTATGTAGCGGGAAAGGGGGAGACCCAGTACTTC. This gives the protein CASSYVAGKGETQYF.

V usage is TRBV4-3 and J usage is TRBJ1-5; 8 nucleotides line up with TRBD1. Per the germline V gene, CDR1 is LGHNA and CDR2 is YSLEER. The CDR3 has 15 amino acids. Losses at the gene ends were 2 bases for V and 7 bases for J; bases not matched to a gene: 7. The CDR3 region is CASSQQTGDGQPQHF. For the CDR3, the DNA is TGCGCCAGCAGCCAACAGACAGGGGATGGGCAGCCCCAGCATTTT.

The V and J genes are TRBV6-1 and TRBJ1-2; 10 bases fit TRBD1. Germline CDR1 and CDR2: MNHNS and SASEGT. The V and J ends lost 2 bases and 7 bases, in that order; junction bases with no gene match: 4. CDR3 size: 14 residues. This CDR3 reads CASSERGQGTGYTF. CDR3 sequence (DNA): TGTGCCAGCAGTGAAAGGGGACAGGGGACTGGCTACACCTTC.

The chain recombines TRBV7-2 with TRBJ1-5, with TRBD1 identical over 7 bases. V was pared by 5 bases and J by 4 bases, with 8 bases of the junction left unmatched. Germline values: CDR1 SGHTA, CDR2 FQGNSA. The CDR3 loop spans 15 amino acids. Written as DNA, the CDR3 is TGTGCCAGCAGCCTAACCGGGACAGTGAATCAGCCCCAGCATTTT. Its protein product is CASSLTGTVNQPQHF.

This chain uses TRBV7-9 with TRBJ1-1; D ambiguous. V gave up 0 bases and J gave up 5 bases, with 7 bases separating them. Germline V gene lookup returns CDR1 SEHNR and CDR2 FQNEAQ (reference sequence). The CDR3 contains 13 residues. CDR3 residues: CASSLARETEAFF. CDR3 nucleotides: TGTGCCAGCAGCTTAGCTCGGGAGACTGAAGCTTTCTTT.

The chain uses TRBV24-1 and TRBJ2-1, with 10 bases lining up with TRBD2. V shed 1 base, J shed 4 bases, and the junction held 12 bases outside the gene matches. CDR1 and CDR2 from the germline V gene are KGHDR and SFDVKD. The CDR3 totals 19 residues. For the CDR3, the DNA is TGTGCCACCAGTGATTTAGTGAAGGCCGGGACTAGCGCGTACAATGAGCAGTTCTTC. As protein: CATSDLVKAGTSAYNEQFF.

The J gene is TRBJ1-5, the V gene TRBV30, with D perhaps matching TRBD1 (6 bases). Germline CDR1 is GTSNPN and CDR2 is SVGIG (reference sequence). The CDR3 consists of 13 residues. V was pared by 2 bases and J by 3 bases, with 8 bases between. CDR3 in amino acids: CAWSRDTNQPQHF. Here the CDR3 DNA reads TGTGCCTGGAGTCGGGACACCAATCAGCCCCAGCATTTT. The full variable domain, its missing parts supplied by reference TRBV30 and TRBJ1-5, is SQTIHQWPATLVQPVGSPLSLECTVEGTSNPNLYWYRQAAGRGLQLLFYSVGIGQISSEVPQNLSASRPQDRQFILSSKKLLLSDSGFYLCAWSRDTNQPQHFGDGTRLSIL.

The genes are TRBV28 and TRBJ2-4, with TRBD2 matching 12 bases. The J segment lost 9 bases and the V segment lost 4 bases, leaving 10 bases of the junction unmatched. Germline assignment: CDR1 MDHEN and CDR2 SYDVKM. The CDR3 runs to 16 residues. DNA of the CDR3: TGTGCCAGCAGTTCGCCTAGCGGGGGGGCCATTGTCATTCAGTACTTC. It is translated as CASSSPSGGAIVIQYF. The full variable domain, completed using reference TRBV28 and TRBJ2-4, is DVKVTQSSRYLVKRTGEKVFLECVQDMDHENMFWYRQDPGLGLRLIYFSYDVKMKEKGDIPEGYSVSREKKERFSLILESASTNQTSMYLCASSSPSGGAIVIQYFGAGTRLSVL.

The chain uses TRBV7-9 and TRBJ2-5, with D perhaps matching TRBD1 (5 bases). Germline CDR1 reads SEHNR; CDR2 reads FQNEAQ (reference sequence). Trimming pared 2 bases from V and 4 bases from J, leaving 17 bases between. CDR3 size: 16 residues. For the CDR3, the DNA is TGTGCCAGCAGCTTACCTTTCTTTCCCGACAGAGAGACCCAGTACTTC. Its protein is CASSLPFFPDRETQYF.

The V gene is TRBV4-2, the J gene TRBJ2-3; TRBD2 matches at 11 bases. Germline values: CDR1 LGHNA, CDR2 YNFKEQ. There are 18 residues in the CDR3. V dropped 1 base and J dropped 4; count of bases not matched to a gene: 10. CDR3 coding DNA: TGTGCCAGCAGCCAAGCCGGGACTAGCGGACCCGCGGCAGATACGCAGTATTTT. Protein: CASSQAGTSGPAADTQYF.

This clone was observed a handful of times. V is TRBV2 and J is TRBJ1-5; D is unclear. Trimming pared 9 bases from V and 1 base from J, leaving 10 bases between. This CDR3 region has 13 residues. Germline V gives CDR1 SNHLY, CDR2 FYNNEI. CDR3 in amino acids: CASSVQSNQPQHF. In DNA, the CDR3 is TGTGCCAGTTCCGTTCAGAGCAATCAGCCCCAGCATTTT.

DNA of the CDR3: TGTGCCAGTAGTATCTACATTACAGGGACTGGGGCCAACGTCCTGACTTTC. Translated: CASSIYITGTGANVLTF. The chain combines TRBV19 with TRBJ2-6; possible D gene TRBD1, 6 bases. V lost 3 bases and J 2 bases, leaving 14 bases between the germline ends. CDR3 length equals 17 residues. Per the germline V gene, CDR1 is LNHDA and CDR2 is SQIVND (reference sequence).

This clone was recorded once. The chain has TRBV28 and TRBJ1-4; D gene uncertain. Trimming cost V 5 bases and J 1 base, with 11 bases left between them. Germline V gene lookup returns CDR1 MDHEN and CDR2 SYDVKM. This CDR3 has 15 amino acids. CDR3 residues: CASSPRGVTNEKLFF. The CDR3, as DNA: TGTGCCAGCAGTCCCCGGGGAGTAACTAATGAAAAACTGTTTTTT.

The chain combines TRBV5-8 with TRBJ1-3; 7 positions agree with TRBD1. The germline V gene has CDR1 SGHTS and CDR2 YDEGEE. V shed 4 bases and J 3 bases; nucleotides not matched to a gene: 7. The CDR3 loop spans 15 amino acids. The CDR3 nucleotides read TGTGCCAGCAGCCCCGAGACAGGGCGTGGAAACACCATATATTTT. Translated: CASSPETGRGNTIYF.

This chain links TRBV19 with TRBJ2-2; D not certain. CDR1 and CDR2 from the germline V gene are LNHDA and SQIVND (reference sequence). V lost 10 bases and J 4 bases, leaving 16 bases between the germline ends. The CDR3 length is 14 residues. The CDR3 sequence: CATERKGGTGELFF. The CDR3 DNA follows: TGTGCCACCGAAAGAAAAGGCGGCACCGGGGAGCTGTTTTTT.